The 6 T cell receptor beta chains presented below share a single source sample, sequenced in a study of blood T cell repertoires in COVID-19. TCRdb's table, derived via immunoSEQ multiplex PCR, lists solely in-frame clones and lacks some. The repertoire consists of around 200,000 clones, with 84% occurring once and the leading ten covering more than 5.5%. Sequencing was carried out using peripheral blood. These receptor sequences come from a human donor in a cohort sampled during active COVID-19.

In DNA, the CDR3 is TGTGCCAGCAGTGAAAGGGAAGGGGGAGAGACCCAGTACTTC. Its translation is CASSEREGGETQYF. The chain has TRBV25-1 and TRBJ2-5; a possible D gene is TRBD1 (6 bases). Deletions cut 2 bases from V and 4 bases from J, with 11 bases between. The CDR3 consists of 14 residues. Germline CDR1 is MGHDK and CDR2 is SYGVNS.

This sequence joins TRBV7-9 and TRBJ2-7; maybe TRBD2 (5 bases). V lost 0 bases, J lost 2 bases, and 14 bases lay in between. CDR1 is SEHNR and CDR2 is FQNEAQ in the germline V gene (reference sequence). The CDR3 totals 16 residues. The CDR3 nucleotides read TGTGCCAGCAGCTTAGCCGGGATCGAGAATGCCTACGAGCAGTACTTC. Its translation is CASSLAGIENAYEQYF.

V is TRBV9 and J is TRBJ1-3; 8 nucleotides line up with TRBD1. The CDR3 is made up of 17 amino acids. Trimming cost V 2 bases and J 0 bases; bases outside gene matches: 7. Germline loops: CDR1 SGDLS, CDR2 YYNGEE. The CDR3, as DNA: TGTGCCAGCAGCGTCAGACAGGGGCCCACCTCTGGAAACACCATATATTTT. Its protein is CASSVRQGPTSGNTIYF.

The rearrangement joins TRBV5-1 to TRBJ1-1; D is possibly TRBD1 (6 bases). From germline, CDR1 is SGHRS and CDR2 YFSETQ. V was trimmed by 2 bases and J by 4 bases, leaving 15 bases between them. The CDR3 contains 15 residues. CDR3 residues: CASSFGQSGVTEAFF. The DNA for the CDR3 is TGCGCCAGCAGCTTCGGACAGAGTGGGGTCACTGAAGCTTTCTTT.

This clone is a singleton in its sample. The chain couples TRBV6-5 to TRBJ1-2, with 7 bases that match TRBD1. Germline CDR1 reads MNHEY; CDR2 reads SVGAGI. This CDR3 is built from 13 residues. V lost 6 bases and J lost 4; bases outside the gene matches: 5. The CDR3 sequence is CASRVDRAYGYTF. The CDR3 region has the DNA TGTGCCAGCAGGGTCGACAGGGCCTATGGCTACACCTTC.

The V and J genes are TRBV11-2 and TRBJ1-1; TRBD1 might be the D (6 bases). The CDR3 sequence is 14 residues long. Germline CDR1 and CDR2: SGHAT and FQNNGV. V was cut by 5 bases and J by 7 bases, with 17 bases left in between. CDR3 DNA: TGTGCCAGCAGCCAGATGCCGGGACAAAATGAAGCTTTCTTT. This gives the protein CASSQMPGQNEAFF.